This TCR beta chain originates from a study of T cell repertoires in cytomegalovirus infection. Points from the study as a whole: Ex vivo, HLA-C-restricted CMV-specific TCR beta clonotypes prevailed over the rest of the response. Cumulative frequency of public TCR beta families picked out carriers of CMV plus the relevant HLA.

This CDR3 comprises 14 residues. Per the germline V gene, CDR1 is SGHVS and CDR2 is FNYEAQ. Trimming stripped 5 bases from V and 5 bases from J, with 14 bases between. TCRdb fed the reads into MiXCR, producing one record per CDR3 protein. Of 570,000 or so distinct CDR3 sequences listed, around 40% were seen once; the top ten hold around 50%. This clonotype has just one count. Its antigen is still unknown. The TCR was taken from a human donor in good health (CMV status not recorded). Some clones in this sample may be carry-over from other donors' samples. The rearrangement uses TRBV7-6 and TRBJ2-3; D is uncertain. The source was cultured PBMCs, collected from culture after CMV antigen stimulation. DNA for the CDR3: TGTGCCAGCAGCCGAACCTCTTCCGGAGATACGCAGTATTTT. Translating gives CASSRTSSGDTQYF.